Below, 25 T cell receptor beta chains from the same sample are listed, as sequenced in a study of shared T cell receptors in the human thymus. Measured with immunoSEQ multiplex PCR; TCRdb has only the in-frame clones, and not every one. Of 550,000 to 800,000 clones listed, approximately 85% were seen once; the top ten hold around 0.0094%. The same data also went into a second study, on human thymus T cells.

Sequencing used thymocytes. The source is a girl under three years old with a congenital heart defect.

The chain couples TRBV7-9 to TRBJ2-7; D might be TRBD2 (6 bases). V lost 2 bases and J 2 bases, leaving 13 bases between the germline ends. The CDR3 runs to 15 residues. Germline CDR1 SEHNR, CDR2 FQNEAQ (reference sequence). The DNA of the CDR3 is TGTGCCAGCAGCTTAAGTTTTGGGAGGACCTACGAGCAGTACTTC. This gives the protein CASSLSFGRTYEQYF.

V usage is TRBV11-2 and J usage is TRBJ1-2; 7 bases are shared with TRBD1. The V segment lost 0 bases and the J segment 8 bases; nucleotides outside the gene matches: 12. CDR1 is SGHAT and CDR2 is FQNNGV in the germline V gene. The CDR3 has 16 residues. DNA for the CDR3: TGTGCCAGCAGCTTAGAACCGGGACAGCCCCTCGAAGGCTACACCTTC. Translation: CASSLEPGQPLEGYTF.

The CDR3 is CASSVIGGGNQPQHF. In nucleotides, the CDR3 is TGTGCCAGCAGTGTAATAGGGGGGGGTAATCAGCCCCAGCATTTT. This chain uses TRBV2 with TRBJ1-5; D is possibly TRBD1 (6 bases). V dropped 4 bases and J dropped 4 bases, with 14 bases sitting between them. Per germline, CDR1 SNHLY and CDR2 FYNNEI. The CDR3 sequence is 15 residues long. Looking up the rest from reference TRBV2 and TRBJ1-5 gives the full variable domain: EPEVTQTPSHQVTQMGQEVILRCVPISNHLYFYWYRQILGQKVEFLVSFYNNEISEKSEIFDDQFSVERPDGSNFTLKIRSTKLEDSAMYFCASSVIGGGNQPQHFGDGTRLSIL.

This clone appeared a single time. This rearrangement joins TRBV25-1 to TRBJ2-1; 11 nucleotides align to TRBD2. After removal of 4 bases from V and 6 bases from J, the junction contained 8 bases not matched to a gene. There are 16 residues in the CDR3. Germline V lookup: CDR1 MGHDK, CDR2 SYGVNS. The CDR3: CASSGTGTSGLNEQFF. CDR3 DNA: TGTGCCAGCAGTGGAACCGGGACTAGCGGACTCAATGAGCAGTTCTTC.

V gene TRBV29-1 combines with J gene TRBJ2-1; 8 bases map to TRBD2. Trimming took 4 bases from V and 4 from J; bases not matched to a gene: 6. The germline V gene has CDR1 SQVTM and CDR2 ANQGSEA. This CDR3 is built from 14 residues. The CDR3 here is CSVANGGAYNEQFF. The CDR3 DNA reads TGCAGCGTTGCGAACGGGGGGGCTTACAATGAGCAGTTCTTC.

This chain links TRBV11-2 with TRBJ2-3, with 8 bases aligning to TRBD2. Germline CDR1 reads SGHAT; CDR2 reads FQNNGV. V gave up 6 bases and J gave up 1 base; unmatched junction bases: 12. This CDR3 is 17 amino acids long. The CDR3: CASRLDRAGGGTDTQYF. In nucleotides, the CDR3 is TGTGCCAGCAGACTCGACCGGGCGGGGGGTGGCACAGATACGCAGTATTTT.

The chain uses TRBV4-3 and TRBJ1-1, with D tentatively TRBD1 (5 bases). The V end lost 5 bases, the J end lost 5 bases, and 18 bases lay between the germline ends. The germline CDR1 and CDR2 sequences are LGHNA and YSLEER. This CDR3 is 15 amino acids long. DNA of the CDR3: TGCGCCAGCAGCGAACACCCAGGGTGGGGAACTGAAGCTTTCTTT. Translated: CASSEHPGWGTEAFF.

V and J are TRBV11-2 and TRBJ1-2, with TRBD1 matching 12 bases. V lost 5 bases and J lost 1; bases outside the gene matches: 8. The CDR3 is 17 amino acids. Germline-derived CDR1 and CDR2 are SGHAT and FQNNGV. CDR3 DNA: TGTGCCAGCAGCATTCCGGGACAGGGGGCTTATAACTATGGCTACACCTTC. This encodes CASSIPGQGAYNYGYTF.

The CDR3 DNA is TGCGCCAGCAGCCATGGTAGCGGGGAAAGCACAGATACGCAGTATTTT. This sequence encodes CASSHGSGESTDTQYF. This chain links TRBV5-1 with TRBJ2-3; 8 bases fit TRBD2. V was clipped by 4 bases and J by 0 bases; unmatched bases: 7. The CDR3 is made up of 16 amino acids. In germline, CDR1 is SGHRS, CDR2 YFSETQ. The whole variable domain, remainder taken from reference TRBV5-1 and TRBJ2-3, is KAGVTQTPRYLIKTRGQQVTLSCSPISGHRSVSWYQQTPGQGLQFLFEYFSETQRNKGNFPGRFSGRQFSNSRSEMNVSTLELGDSALYLCASSHGSGESTDTQYFGPGTRLTVL.

The genes are TRBV27 and TRBJ2-1; tentative D call: TRBD1 (6 bases). Germline loops: CDR1 MNHEY, CDR2 SMNVEV (reference sequence). The length of the CDR3 is 16 residues. V was cut by 2 bases and J by 2 bases, with 13 bases left in between. The CDR3 region has the DNA TGTGCCAGCAGTTTACTATTCAGGGGTACCTACAATGAGCAGTTCTTC. Its protein is CASSLLFRGTYNEQFF.

V gene TRBV5-1 combines with J gene TRBJ2-5; 9 bases map to TRBD1. The length of the CDR3 is 17 residues. J gave up 5 bases and V 0 bases, and 11 bases lay outside the gene matches. CDR1 is SGHRS and CDR2 is YFSETQ in the germline V gene. CDR3 in amino acids: CASSLVWDRESGETQYF. The DNA of the CDR3 is TGCGCCAGCAGCTTGGTGTGGGACAGGGAATCTGGGGAGACCCAGTACTTC.

The chain recombines TRBV7-9 with TRBJ1-5, with TRBD1 as a possible D gene (6 bases). The CDR3 is made up of 18 amino acids. Germline V lookup: CDR1 SEHNR, CDR2 FQNEAQ (reference sequence). The V and J ends lost 5 bases and 0 bases respectively, with 20 bases between them. In nucleotides, the CDR3 is TGTGCCAGCAGCCCATACAACAGGACAGCTCGTAGCAATCAGCCCCAGCATTTT. Translated, it gives CASSPYNRTARSNQPQHF.

This chain uses TRBV4-3 with TRBJ1-2; TRBD1 might be the D (5 bases). There are 17 residues in the CDR3. CDR1 is LGHNA, CDR2 YSLEER, per germline. Trimming pared 3 bases from V and 2 bases from J, leaving 19 bases between. The CDR3 sequence: CASSHSAGRRMNYGYTF. The CDR3 coding sequence is TGCGCCAGCAGCCATTCCGCGGGACGGAGGATGAACTATGGCTACACCTTC.

V is TRBV6-5 and J is TRBJ2-7; 7 nucleotides match TRBD1. The CDR3 is made up of 16 amino acids. The germline V gene encodes CDR1 MNHEY and CDR2 SVGAGI. The V segment lost 0 bases and the J segment 1 base; nucleotides outside the gene matches: 6. The CDR3 DNA sequence: TGTGCCAGCAGTTACTCCCACACAGGGGTATCCTACGAGCAGTACTTC. Its translation is CASSYSHTGVSYEQYF.

The chain links TRBV5-1 to TRBJ1-1; TRBD1 matches at 7 bases. The trim removed 4 bases at V and 1 base at J, leaving 16 bases unmatched. Germline values: CDR1 SGHRS, CDR2 YFSETQ. The CDR3 extends over 18 amino acids. CDR3 loop: CASSEGVGGGSGNTEAFF. Here the CDR3 DNA reads TGCGCCAGCAGCGAGGGGGTTGGAGGGGGCTCGGGGAACACTGAAGCTTTCTTT.

This rearrangement joins TRBV19 to TRBJ2-5; 9 positions match TRBD2. The CDR3 contains 16 residues. The germline CDR1 and CDR2 sequences are LNHDA and SQIVND (reference sequence). V dropped 5 bases and J dropped 2; count of bases not matched to a gene: 9. CDR3 nucleotide sequence: TGTGCCAGTAGTCTACGACTAGCGGAGGCTCAAGAGACCCAGTACTTC. This gives the protein CASSLRLAEAQETQYF.

V and J are TRBV27 and TRBJ2-1; D possibly corresponds to TRBD2 (5 bases). Trimming took off 6 bases at V and 5 bases at J, with 14 bases between the two ends. CDR1 MNHEY and CDR2 SMNVEV come from the germline V gene (reference sequence). The length of the CDR3 is 14 residues. The CDR3 region is CASRGPLGDNEQFF. The CDR3 nucleotides read TGTGCCAGCAGAGGACCCCTCGGGGACAATGAGCAGTTCTTC.

The table lists this clone with a few counts. The J gene is TRBJ1-5, the V gene TRBV2; 10 bases line up with TRBD1. The CDR3 is made up of 16 amino acids. V shed 4 bases and J 6 bases; nucleotides not matched to a gene: 9. Germline CDR1 SNHLY, CDR2 FYNNEI. For the CDR3, the DNA is TGTGCCAGCAGTGGTGCGGGACAGGGGATTTCTCAGCCCCAGCATTTT. Its protein is CASSGAGQGISQPQHF.

V and J are TRBV5-1 and TRBJ1-2; 10 bases are a match to TRBD1. From germline, CDR1 is SGHRS and CDR2 YFSETQ. Trimming removed 0 bases from V and 10 bases from J; junction bases left unmatched: 6. This CDR3 comprises 14 residues. The CDR3 reads CASSLVTGQGDYTF. The CDR3 nucleotides read TGCGCCAGCAGCTTGGTAACCGGACAGGGGGACTACACCTTC.

This clone was detected once. This chain links TRBV14 with TRBJ1-2; 7 bases match TRBD1. CDR3 length: 19 amino acids. V was clipped by 4 bases and J by 2 bases; unmatched bases: 19. CDR1 SGHDN and CDR2 FVKESK come from the germline V gene. CDR3 nucleotide sequence: TGTGCCAGCAGCCCTCCCGAGACAGGGAGGTGCTCCTCAAACTATGGCTACACCTTC. As protein: CASSPPETGRCSSNYGYTF. Variable domain in full (rest from reference TRBV14 and TRBJ1-2): EAGVTQFPSHSVIEKGQTVTLRCDPISGHDNLYWYRRVMGKEIKFLLHFVKESKQDESGMPNNRFLAERTGGTYSTLKVQPAELEDSGVYFCASSPPETGRCSSNYGYTFGSGTRLTVV.

The rearrangement uses TRBV12-5 and TRBJ2-1; TRBD2 aligns across 7 bases. Trimming cost V 6 bases and J 0 bases; bases outside gene matches: 17. Germline assignment: CDR1 LGHNT and CDR2 FRNRAP. This CDR3 comprises 19 residues. The CDR3 region is CASGLTTAGDKYSYNEQFF. CDR3 DNA: TGTGCTAGTGGCTTGACGACGGCGGGGGATAAGTACTCCTACAATGAGCAGTTCTTC.

CDR3 nucleotide sequence: TGTGCCAGCAGCTTAGCGTCATCGAGGTATGGCTACACCTTC. Its translation is CASSLASSRYGYTF. This chain uses TRBV13 with TRBJ1-2; D not certain. CDR1 PRHDT and CDR2 FYEKMQ come from the germline V gene (reference sequence). Trimming cost V 1 base and J 5 bases, with 11 bases left between them. The CDR3 spans 14 residues.

The genes are TRBV9 and TRBJ1-2, with 10 bases fitting TRBD1. Germline CDR1 is SGDLS and CDR2 is YYNGEE. The CDR3 is made up of 15 amino acids. V lost 0 bases to trimming and J lost 5 bases; unmatched junction nucleotides: 4. The chain's CDR3 is CASSVGGGQGYGYTF. The CDR3 DNA reads TGTGCCAGCAGCGTAGGGGGGGGACAGGGGTATGGCTACACCTTC.

This rearrangement joins TRBV10-2 to TRBJ1-5, with 10 bases lining up with TRBD1. Germline CDR1 WSHSY, CDR2 SAAADI. The CDR3 has 15 residues. V dropped 5 bases and J dropped 4; count of bases not matched to a gene: 5. This CDR3 is CASSPDRGRNQPQHF. Here the CDR3 DNA reads TGCGCCAGCAGTCCAGACAGGGGGCGAAATCAGCCCCAGCATTTT.

This clone was counted a few times. CDR3 bases: TGTGCCATCAGTGACCCGACAGGGGGGGTAGCTGAAGCTTTCTTT. Its protein product is CAISDPTGGVAEAFF. The gene calls are TRBV10-3 and TRBJ1-1; TRBD1 matches 9 bases. The CDR3 totals 15 residues. Germline V gene lookup returns CDR1 ENHRY and CDR2 SYGVKD. V lost 3 bases, J lost 6 bases, and 8 bases stayed unmatched.